This T cell receptor (beta chain) was identified in a study of blood T cell repertoires in COVID-19. Overall study context: Donors in the United States, Italy and Spain gave samples during acute or convalescent COVID-19.

Here immunoSEQ multiplex PCR was the method, and the copy in TCRdb shows in-frame clones only, minus some. This table has some 68,000 clones, about 80% appearing once. This CDR3 spans 14 amino acids. V lost 8 bases and J lost 6; bases outside the gene matches: 5. Germline V gives CDR1 MNHEY, CDR2 SVGAGI. Sequencing was carried out using peripheral blood. The sequence was obtained from a man between 65 and 80 years old with acute or convalescent COVID-19. This chain uses TRBV6-5 with TRBJ2-2; 11 bases are a match to TRBD1. DNA for the CDR3: TGTGCCAGCCGACCGGGACAGGGGGCCGGGGAGCTGTTTTTT. Translating gives CASRPGQGAGELFF.